These T cell receptor beta chains were read from a single sample in a study of T cell repertoires in cytomegalovirus infection. TCRdb reprocessed the reads with MiXCR, giving one entry per CDR3 protein. The profile shows about 360,000 distinct CDR3 sequences, 18% of them singletons. Sequencing was carried out using PBMCs. These receptors came from a human donor in good health (CMV status not recorded). Some clones in this sample may be carry-over from other donors' samples. Each CDR3 is given with its conserved first and last residue. Each record gives: V gene, J gene, D gene, clone size, CDR3 DNA, CDR3 protein. D genes are given only for firm matches. The size entry is marked missing in some rows and otherwise reads once, few, many or a size class.

V: TRBV24-1
J: TRBJ2-3
D: NA
size: many
DNA: TGTGCCACCAGTGATTTGGGGGAGGATACGCAGTATTTT
CDR3: CATSDLGEDTQYF

V: TRBV7-6
J: TRBJ1-5
D: NA
size: many
DNA: TGTGCCAGCAGCTTAGGGTTTTTAACCTATAGCAATCAGCCCCAGCATTTT
CDR3: CASSLGFLTYSNQPQHF

V: TRBV28
J: TRBJ1-2
D: NA
size: NA
DNA: TGTGCCAGCAGTTTACTACAGAGAATTAACTATGGCTACACCTTC
CDR3: CASSLLQRINYGYTF

V: TRBV5-4
J: TRBJ2-3
D: NA
size: few
DNA: TGTGCCAGCAGCTTAACGGGGGCAAATACGCAGTATTTT
CDR3: CASSLTGANTQYF

V: TRBV12-3/TRBV12-4
J: TRBJ1-2
D: NA
size: many
DNA: TGTGCCAGCAGTTTTGGGGGCCAAGGCTACACCTTC
CDR3: CASSFGGQGYTF

V: TRBV20-1
J: TRBJ2-1
D: TRBD2
size: NA
DNA: TGCAGTGCTCTGGGACTAGCGGACAATGAGCAGTTCTTC
CDR3: CSALGLADNEQFF

V: TRBV4-2
J: TRBJ2-5
D: NA
size: NA
DNA: TGTGCCAGCAGCCAAACTGACGAGGAGACCCAGTACTTC
CDR3: CASSQTDEETQYF

V: TRBV2
J: TRBJ1-3
D: NA
size: NA
DNA: TGTGCCAGCAGTGCAACTGGAAACACCATATATTTT
CDR3: CASSATGNTIYF

V: TRBV7-8
J: TRBJ2-2
D: NA
size: many
DNA: TGTGCCAGCAGCGCCGCCCGGGGGCAGTACACCGGGGAGCTGTTTTTT
CDR3: CASSAARGQYTGELFF

V: TRBV5-1
J: TRBJ2-3
D: NA
size: many
DNA: TGCGCCAGCACCAAGACAGACGCATCAGATACGCAGTATTTT
CDR3: CASTKTDASDTQYF

V: TRBV20-1
J: TRBJ1-1
D: NA
size: few
DNA: TGCAGTGCTAGGGGGGCATTCCAAGGGAGCACTGAAGCTTTCTTT
CDR3: CSARGAFQGSTEAFF

V: TRBV7-6
J: TRBJ1-4
D: TRBD1
size: NA
DNA: TGTGCCAGCAGCGAGACAGGGGGGTTTGCAAAACTGTTTTTT
CDR3: CASSETGGFAKLFF

V: TRBV5-4
J: TRBJ2-7
D: NA
size: NA
DNA: TGTGCCAGCAGCTTGGACAGGTTGGAAGAGCAGTACTTC
CDR3: CASSLDRLEEQYF

V: TRBV5-1
J: TRBJ1-5
D: NA
size: few
DNA: TGCGCCAGCAGCCTTGTTGGGGGAGACAATCAGCCCCAGCATTTT
CDR3: CASSLVGGDNQPQHF

V: TRBV27
J: TRBJ2-5
D: TRBD1
size: NA
DNA: TGTGCCAGCAGCAGGAGGAGGACAGGGGAAGAGACCCAGTACTTC
CDR3: CASSRRRTGEETQYF

V: TRBV20-1
J: TRBJ2-5
D: TRBD2
size: NA
DNA: TGCAGTGCTAGTACCGGGGGGTGGCGAGAGACCCAGTACTTC
CDR3: CSASTGGWRETQYF

V: TRBV14
J: TRBJ2-2
D: NA
size: few
DNA: TGTGCCAGCAGCCAAAACAGGGTCGACCCCGGGGAGCTGTTTTTT
CDR3: CASSQNRVDPGELFF

V: TRBV12-3/TRBV12-4
J: TRBJ2-5
D: TRBD2
size: NA
DNA: TGTGCCAGCAGTGGGACTAGCGGGGGGCCCCAAGAGACCCAGTACTTC
CDR3: CASSGTSGGPQETQYF

V: TRBV5-4
J: TRBJ2-1
D: NA
size: NA
DNA: TGTGCCAGCAGCACGGACGTCGCGGAGCCTTACAATGAGCAGTTCTTC
CDR3: CASSTDVAEPYNEQFF

V: TRBV7-6
J: TRBJ1-5
D: NA
size: many
DNA: TGTGCCAGCAGCTTCGACAGCAATCAGCCCCAGCATTTT
CDR3: CASSFDSNQPQHF

V: TRBV7-9
J: TRBJ1-1
D: TRBD1
size: NA
DNA: TGTGCCAGCAGTATAGACAGGGGGCATAGTGGCACTGAAGCTTTCTTT
CDR3: CASSIDRGHSGTEAFF

V: TRBV7-2
J: TRBJ1-2
D: TRBD1
size: many
DNA: TGTGCCAGCAGCCCGACAGGGGGCAATGGCTACACCTTC
CDR3: CASSPTGGNGYTF

V: TRBV7-2
J: TRBJ1-2
D: TRBD1
size: NA
DNA: TGTGCCAGCAGCTTAGCTCAGGGGGGCGCCCACTTTCTCTATGGCTACACCTTC
CDR3: CASSLAQGGAHFLYGYTF

V: TRBV28
J: TRBJ1-3
D: NA
size: many
DNA: TGTGCCAGCAGGCGGGGTCCCTCTGGAAACACCATATATTTT
CDR3: CASRRGPSGNTIYF

V: TRBV11-1
J: TRBJ2-1
D: NA
size: NA
DNA: TGTGCCAGCAGCTTAATACAGGGCCATGAGCAGTTCTTC
CDR3: CASSLIQGHEQFF

V: TRBV7-2
J: TRBJ2-2
D: NA
size: many
DNA: TGTGCCAGCAGCGAGATATGGGACACCGGGGAGCTGTTTTTT
CDR3: CASSEIWDTGELFF

V: TRBV7-2
J: TRBJ1-3
D: NA
size: NA
DNA: TGTGCCAGCAGCCTAGGACCCGGACTGATTTTCTCTGGAAACACCATATATTTT
CDR3: CASSLGPGLIFSGNTIYF

V: TRBV5-3
J: TRBJ2-5
D: TRBD1
size: NA
DNA: TGTGCCAGCAGCCCGAGGGACAGGGAAGTGGGGACCCAGTACTTC
CDR3: CASSPRDREVGTQYF

V: TRBV20-1
J: TRBJ2-1
D: TRBD2
size: few
DNA: TGCAGTGCTACGGAGACTAGCGGGAGGTATGAGCAGTTCTTC
CDR3: CSATETSGRYEQFF

V: TRBV6-1
J: TRBJ2-7
D: NA
size: few
DNA: TGTGCCAGCAGTGAGACTAGGGGGCGCGAGCAGTACTTC
CDR3: CASSETRGREQYF

V: TRBV5-1
J: TRBJ2-3
D: NA
size: few
DNA: TGCGCCAGCAGCTTGGAGATAGCAGGCACAGATACGCAGTATTTT
CDR3: CASSLEIAGTDTQYF

V: TRBV7-2
J: TRBJ2-1
D: NA
size: many
DNA: TGTGCCAGCAAGGTAACTAACGGGAGAGATGAGCAGTTCTTC
CDR3: CASKVTNGRDEQFF

V: TRBV2
J: TRBJ1-4
D: NA
size: few
DNA: TGTGCCAGCATTAGGTCAGCTAATGAAAAACTGTTTTTT
CDR3: CASIRSANEKLFF

V: TRBV4-2
J: TRBJ2-1
D: NA
size: many
DNA: TGTGCCAGCAGCCTGAGGACACCATACAATGAGCAGTTCTTC
CDR3: CASSLRTPYNEQFF

V: TRBV19
J: TRBJ1-5
D: NA
size: few
DNA: TGTGCCAGTAGTATGCGGGTTCAGCCCCAGCATTTT
CDR3: CASSMRVQPQHF

V: TRBV11-2
J: TRBJ2-3
D: NA
size: NA
DNA: TGTGCCAGCAGCGCCCTAGCGAGGGCAGATACGCAGTATTTT
CDR3: CASSALARADTQYF

V: TRBV7-9
J: TRBJ1-1
D: NA
size: NA
DNA: TGTGCCAGCATGACAGGCCGGGGGAACACTGAAGCTTTCTTT
CDR3: CASMTGRGNTEAFF

V: TRBV7-2
J: TRBJ2-1
D: NA
size: many
DNA: TGTGCCAGCAGCTTAGACCGAACGGACTACAATGAGCAGTTCTTC
CDR3: CASSLDRTDYNEQFF

V: TRBV6-1
J: TRBJ2-7
D: NA
size: many
DNA: TGTGCCAGCAGTGTCGAGACATCCTACGAGCAGTACTTC
CDR3: CASSVETSYEQYF

V: TRBV12-3/TRBV12-4
J: TRBJ2-1
D: NA
size: many
DNA: TGTGCCAGCAGTTTGGGCGAATCCTACAATGAGCAGTTCTTC
CDR3: CASSLGESYNEQFF